This T cell receptor beta chain came from a study of T cell repertoires in cytomegalovirus infection. Study-wide background: TCR beta signatures that were public indicated CMV infection and matching HLA type.

General study results and limits: There were carriers of CMV plus the relevant HLA, and cumulative public TCR beta family frequency identified them. It was HLA-C-restricted CMV-specific TCR beta clonotypes that dominated the response ex vivo.

This clonotype was seen many times. Its antigen is unknown. One entry per CDR3 protein results from TCRdb running MiXCR on the reads. The table has a few hundred thousand distinct CDR3 sequences, about a quarter seen once. The receptor's source is a human donor in good health (CMV status not recorded). Some clones in this sample may be carry-over from other donors' samples. Material: PBMCs.

This CDR3 reads CASSAGTVKNIQYF. CDR3 nucleotides: TGTGCCAGCAGTGCCGGGACAGTAAAAAACATTCAGTACTTC. The chain links TRBV6-5 to TRBJ2-4, with TRBD1 matching 7 bases. J was trimmed by 4 bases and V by 5 bases; bases with no gene match: 5. The length of the CDR3 is 14 residues. Germline V gives CDR1 MNHEY, CDR2 SVGAGI.